This T cell receptor beta chain derives from a study of shared clonotypes between healthy human individuals. Study at large: CD4 naive cells filled three plates per donor, CD4 memory three, CD8 naive two and CD8 memory one. Study-wide points: When naive CD4 clonotypes were compared across a handful of donors, approximately 5% were shared. The diversity represented, both genetic and in exposure history, was limited by few donors.

CDR3 length: 15 residues. V lost 6 bases, J lost 6 bases, and 19 bases lay in between. Per germline, CDR1 MNHEY and CDR2 SMNVEV (reference sequence). Profiled with immunoSEQ multiplex PCR; TCRdb holds only in-frame clones, not every one. Of 630,000 or so clones in the sample, roughly 98% were seen once. Positively selected for CCR7, the CD45RO-negative cells used as naive CD8 cells excluded terminally differentiated effector memory CD45RA+ cells. The study enrolled healthy HIV-negative adults without recent acute infections or vaccinations as donors. A single count supports this clone. The target antigen is unknown.

Material: naive CD8+ T cells sorted from blood. The receptor was isolated from a man younger than 45 in good health. The rearrangement uses TRBV27 and TRBJ2-3, with a tentative D call TRBD2 (6 bases). The CDR3 coding sequence is TGTGCCAGCAGACCTAGCGTGGGGTGGGGGGATACGCAGTATTTT. It codes for CASRPSVGWGDTQYF.